This TCR beta chain was captured by sequencing in a study of Graves' ophthalmopathy and Graves' hyperthyroidism. Study-level findings and limits: The study's model predicted ophthalmopathy progression at approximately 71% sensitivity and about 78% specificity.

V dropped 5 bases and J dropped 10 bases, with 18 bases sitting between them. This CDR3 spans 15 amino acids. CDR1 MDHEN and CDR2 SYDVKM come from the germline V gene. This clonotype was counted ten times or more. What it recognizes is unknown. The sequenced template was RNA, covering the TCR beta CDR3 region. HTBI primers were used in a first-round RT-PCR, which preceded a second-round multiplex PCR. Via MiXCR, TCRdb re-called the multiplex PCR reads, giving one row per CDR3 protein. The sample records around 400,000 distinct CDR3 sequences, approximately 21% being singletons. The chain couples TRBV28 to TRBJ1-6; D is possibly TRBD1 (6 bases). This clonotype was obtained from a woman between 18 and 29 years old with stable Graves' hyperthyroidism. Specimen: peripheral blood. CDR3 DNA: TGTGCCAGCAGTCTTGAGAGTATTACAGGGTCACCCCTCCACTTT. As protein: CASSLESITGSPLHF.